The present TCR beta chain was sequenced within a study of early T cells in non-severe SARS-CoV-2 infection. Study at large: Unsorted whole blood bulk RNA was sequenced, with unpaired chains.

The germline gives CDR1 KGHDR, CDR2 SFDVKD. Trimming pared 4 bases from V and 2 bases from J, leaving 14 bases between. The CDR3 sequence is 15 residues long. This clonotype was observed many times. What it binds is unknown. Unique molecular identifier tags were affixed to discrete cDNA molecules. In TCRdb, the 5' RACE reads were re-called with MiXCR into one record per CDR3 protein. The table records approximately 31,000 distinct CDR3 sequences, approximately 6% of them present only once. Findings of the study overall: Matches to VDJdb favored anti-spike CD8 responses and missed private and CD4 specificities.

The source of this sequence is an adult who was a healthcare worker with PCR-confirmed SARS-CoV-2 infection or an uninfected control (not recorded which). Sequences were obtained from whole blood. The chain couples TRBV24-1 to TRBJ2-7; perhaps TRBD1 as D (6 bases). The CDR3 loop reads CATSDSNRVPYEQYF. The DNA for the CDR3 is TGTGCCACCAGTGACAGTAACAGGGTCCCCTACGAGCAGTACTTC.